This entry lists 17 T cell receptor beta chains sequenced from one sample in a study of blood T cell repertoires in COVID-19. Clones were read by immunoSEQ multiplex PCR, and TCRdb kept only the in-frame ones, dropping some. The table shows about 140,000 clones, with 84% occurring only once. Sequenced sample: peripheral blood. Receptor source: a human donor in a cohort sampled during active COVID-19.

The genes are TRBV10-2 and TRBJ2-7; TRBD1 is a possible D gene (6 bases). Trimming left V 5 bases short and J 5 bases short, with 13 bases between. The CDR3 totals 13 residues. The germline V gene encodes CDR1 WSHSY and CDR2 SAAADI. CDR3 sequence: CASSLQGRDEQYF. The CDR3 DNA sequence: TGCGCCAGCAGTTTACAGGGCCGGGACGAGCAGTACTTC.

The V call is TRBV28, the J call TRBJ1-4, with D perhaps matching TRBD1 (5 bases). In germline, CDR1 is MDHEN, CDR2 SYDVKM. The CDR3 has 15 amino acids. Trimming took 2 bases from V and 7 from J, leaving 14 bases between them. The CDR3 loop is CASSLNLGDGEKLFF. For the CDR3, the DNA is TGTGCCAGCAGTTTAAATCTAGGGGATGGTGAAAAACTGTTTTTT. Variable domain in full (rest from reference TRBV28 and TRBJ1-4): DVKVTQSSRYLVKRTGEKVFLECVQDMDHENMFWYRQDPGLGLRLIYFSYDVKMKEKGDIPEGYSVSREKKERFSLILESASTNQTSMYLCASSLNLGDGEKLFFGSGTQLSVL.

The gene calls are TRBV27 and TRBJ1-6, with 9 bases matching TRBD1. The length of the CDR3 is 17 residues. The ends lost 5 bases at V and 10 bases at J; junction bases unmatched: 15. CDR1 is MNHEY and CDR2 is SMNVEV in the germline V gene (reference sequence). The CDR3 spells CASSLMLPGQGYSPLHF. Here the CDR3 DNA reads TGTGCCAGCAGTCTGATGCTTCCGGGACAGGGATACTCACCCCTCCACTTT.

The chain is built from TRBV29-1 and TRBJ2-3; 7 nucleotides align to TRBD2. CDR1 is SQVTM, CDR2 ANQGSEA, per germline. This CDR3 is built from 13 residues. The CDR3 protein is CSEAGKDTDTQYF. In nucleotides, the CDR3 is TGCAGTGAAGCGGGAAAGGATACAGATACGCAGTATTTT.

The CDR3 nucleotides read TGTGCCAGCAGCCCTAGGACAGGGCCTGGAAACACCATATATTTT. As protein: CASSPRTGPGNTIYF. The chain is built from TRBV3-1 (or the pseudogene TRBV3-2) and TRBJ1-3; 8 bases are a match to TRBD1. After removal of 4 bases from V and 2 bases from J, the junction contained 4 bases not matched to a gene. CDR1 is LGHDT and CDR2 is YNNKEL in the germline V gene (reference sequence). The CDR3 sequence is 15 residues long.

This chain connects TRBV4-1 to TRBJ1-1; D unresolved. The CDR3 extends over 14 amino acids. CDR1 is MGHRA, CDR2 YSYEKL, per germline. Deletions cut 1 base from V and 1 base from J, with 7 bases between. The CDR3 DNA is TGCGCCAGCAGCCAAGGGCGGGGGAACACTGAAGCTTTCTTT. Its translation is CASSQGRGNTEAFF.

The chain is built from TRBV19 and TRBJ2-3; 15 bases map to TRBD2. This CDR3 is built from 19 residues. The germline V gene has CDR1 LNHDA and CDR2 SQIVND (reference sequence). Trimming cost V 5 bases and J 1 base; bases outside gene matches: 10. The CDR3 DNA reads TGTGCCAGTAGTCCCACGGGACTAGCGGGAGGTCGTGGCACAGATACGCAGTATTTT. Translated, it gives CASSPTGLAGGRGTDTQYF.

J is TRBJ2-3 and V is TRBV6-5, with TRBD1 matching 11 bases. The V gene end was trimmed by 8 bases and the J gene end by 7 bases; junction bases not matched to a gene: 2. Germline CDR1 reads MNHEY; CDR2 reads SVGAGI. The CDR3 spans 12 residues. The CDR3 loop reads CASGQGANTQYF. In nucleotides, the CDR3 is TGTGCCAGCGGACAGGGGGCGAATACGCAGTATTTT.

The chain recombines TRBV6-1 with TRBJ1-5; possible D gene TRBD1, 6 bases. The germline V and J ends were trimmed by 2 bases and 1 base, with 12 bases remaining between them. CDR1 is MNHNS, CDR2 SASEGT, per germline. This CDR3 spans 16 amino acids. The chain's CDR3 is CASSEMGAVSNQPQHF. The CDR3, as DNA: TGTGCCAGCAGTGAAATGGGGGCGGTGAGCAATCAGCCCCAGCATTTT.

The chain recombines TRBV19 with TRBJ1-4; D is possibly TRBD1 (6 bases). From germline, CDR1 is LNHDA and CDR2 SQIVND (reference sequence). The V end was cut by 7 bases, the J end by 7 bases, with 19 bases between. This CDR3 contains 15 residues. CDR3: CASTPMTGGGEKLFF. For the CDR3, the DNA is TGTGCCAGTACCCCAATGACAGGTGGGGGTGAAAAACTGTTTTTT.

This clone has at least ten counts. The V gene is TRBV11-2, the J gene TRBJ2-7; D remains unclear. V was trimmed by 5 bases and J by 1 base, leaving 9 bases between them. This CDR3 region has 13 residues. In germline, CDR1 is SGHAT, CDR2 FQNNGV. CDR3 residues: CASSLPGSYEQYF. CDR3 DNA: TGTGCCAGCAGCCTCCCCGGGTCCTACGAGCAGTACTTC.

The V and J genes are TRBV3-1 (or the pseudogene TRBV3-2) and TRBJ2-5; no firm D call. Trimming left V 1 base short and J 6 bases short, with 21 bases between. CDR3 length equals 17 residues. Germline assignment: CDR1 LGHDT and CDR2 YNNKEL (reference sequence). CDR3 amino acids: CASSQGLPGQPEKTQYF. CDR3 coding DNA: TGTGCCAGCAGCCAAGGATTACCTGGGCAGCCAGAGAAGACCCAGTACTTC.

V gene TRBV28 combines with J gene TRBJ1-6; TRBD1 matches at 9 bases. The CDR3 consists of 21 residues. CDR1 and CDR2 (germline): MDHEN, SYDVKM. V shed 6 bases and J 5 bases; nucleotides not matched to a gene: 23. CDR3 nucleotide sequence: TGTGCCAGCAGCCCTAATGGGCCGGGACAGGGAGGTTCGTATAATAATTCACCCCTCCACTTT. Residues: CASSPNGPGQGGSYNNSPLHF. Supplemented by reference TRBV28 and TRBJ1-6, the full variable domain reads DVKVTQSSRYLVKRTGEKVFLECVQDMDHENMFWYRQDPGLGLRLIYFSYDVKMKEKGDIPEGYSVSREKKERFSLILESASTNQTSMYLCASSPNGPGQGGSYNNSPLHFGNGTRLTVT.

The chain combines TRBV6-5 with TRBJ1-5, with 9 bases fitting TRBD1. The CDR3 has 13 amino acids. Trimming at V came to 6 bases and at J to 6 bases, leaving 3 bases not matched to a gene. Germline loops: CDR1 MNHEY, CDR2 SVGAGI. The CDR3 DNA follows: TGTGCCAGCAGCTCGGGACAGGGTCAGCCCCAGCATTTT. Amino acid sequence: CASSSGQGQPQHF.

This chain joins TRBV27 and TRBJ2-7; D gene unclear. V gave up 5 bases and J gave up 6 bases, with 11 bases separating them. Germline CDR1 and CDR2: MNHEY and SMNVEV (reference sequence). The CDR3 is 12 amino acids. This CDR3 reads CASSRRVGEQYF. DNA of the CDR3: TGTGCCAGCAGTCGGAGAGTGGGCGAGCAGTACTTC.

The V gene is TRBV7-3, the J gene TRBJ2-2; 10 bases line up with TRBD2. In germline, CDR1 is SGHTA, CDR2 FQGTGA. V lost 5 bases and J lost 5; bases outside the gene matches: 11. The CDR3 has 17 amino acids. This CDR3 is CASSPQGHSGGTGELFF. CDR3 bases: TGTGCCAGCAGCCCCCAGGGCCATAGCGGGGGGACCGGGGAGCTGTTTTTT.

V usage is TRBV4-2 and J usage is TRBJ1-2; 7 bases match TRBD1. With 0 bases clipped from V and 8 bases from J, the junction kept 9 bases outside the gene matches. CDR3 length: 15 amino acids. Germline loops: CDR1 LGHNA, CDR2 YNFKEQ. This CDR3 is CASSQDTRGPEGYTF. For the CDR3, the DNA is TGTGCCAGCAGCCAAGATACGAGGGGGCCCGAAGGCTACACCTTC.